This TCR beta chain was found in a study of cytomegalovirus exposure and HLA in healthy donors. Study-wide background: A previous analysis identified about 110 million unique TCR beta sequences derived from roughly 190 million T cells.

Regarding the study as a whole: An apparent linkage of common viral pathogens to several of the most significant clusters emerged in a later analysis. In vitro experiments confirmed that a few CMV-associated chains were specific for CMV antigens. Within an earlier analysis, most TCR beta V segments proved productive either about 87% or about 30% of the time.

Regarding this clone: The antigen is not known.

The PCR contained 60 Vbeta and 13 Jbeta primers. Measured with immunoSEQ multiplex PCR; TCRdb has only the in-frame clones, and not every one. Altogether some 100,000 clones are present, 77% being singletons, with the ten largest covering roughly 11%. Trimming removed 1 base from V and 5 bases from J; junction bases left unmatched: 3. The CDR3 extends over 16 amino acids. Looked up from germline, CDR1 is LGHNA and CDR2 is YSLEER. J is TRBJ2-1 and V is TRBV4-3, with TRBD2 identical over 12 bases. This receptor was identified in a middle-aged man in good health and CMV-seropositive. Sample: PBMCs. CDR3 amino acids: CASSQGTSGTDNEQFF. For the CDR3, the DNA is TGCGCCAGCAGCCAAGGGACTAGCGGGACCGACAATGAGCAGTTCTTC.